This TCR beta chain was identified in a study of blood T cell repertoires in COVID-19. V was pared by 6 bases and J by 7 bases, with 10 bases of the junction left unmatched. CDR1 and CDR2 (germline): GTSNPN, SVGIG (reference sequence). The CDR3 length is 14 residues. Assay: immunoSEQ multiplex PCR; the TCRdb copy retains only in-frame clones and omits some. Of approximately 170,000 clones in the sample, around nine tenths were seen once. The V gene is TRBV30, the J gene TRBJ2-3; TRBD2 aligns across 10 bases. The TCR was taken from a young man with acute or convalescent COVID-19. Sequencing was performed on peripheral blood. CDR3 in DNA: TGTGCCTGCCACTCTAGCGGGGGTGGATATACGCAGTATTTT. It yields the protein CACHSSGGGYTQYF. The full variable domain, completed using reference TRBV30 and TRBJ2-3, is SQTIHQWPATLVQPVGSPLSLECTVEGTSNPNLYWYRQAAGRGLQLLFYSVGIGQISSEVPQNLSASRPQDRQFILSSKKLLLSDSGFYLCACHSSGGGYTQYFGPGTRLTVL.